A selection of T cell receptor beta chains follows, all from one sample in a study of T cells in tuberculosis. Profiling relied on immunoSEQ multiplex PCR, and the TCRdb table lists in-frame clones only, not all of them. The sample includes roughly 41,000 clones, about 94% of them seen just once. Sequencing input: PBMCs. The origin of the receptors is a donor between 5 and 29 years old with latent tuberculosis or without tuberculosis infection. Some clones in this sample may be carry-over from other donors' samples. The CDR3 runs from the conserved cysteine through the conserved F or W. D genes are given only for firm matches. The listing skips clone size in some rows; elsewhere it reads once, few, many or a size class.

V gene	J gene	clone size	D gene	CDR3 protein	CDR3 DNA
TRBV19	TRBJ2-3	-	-	CASSKTQDMSPDTQYF	TGTGCCAGTAGTAAGACACAGGACATGTCCCCAGATACGCAGTATTTT
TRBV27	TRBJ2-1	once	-	CASKGDEQFF	TGTGCCAGCAAGGGAGATGAGCAGTTCTTC
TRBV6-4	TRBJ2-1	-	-	CASSRGRGSYNEQFF	TGTGCCAGCAGTCGCGGACGGGGCTCCTACAATGAGCAGTTCTTC
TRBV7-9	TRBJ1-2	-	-	CASSLGDSDGYTF	TGTGCCAGCAGCTTGGGCGACAGCGATGGCTACACCTTC
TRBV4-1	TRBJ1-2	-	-	CASSQVEGAYGYTF	TGCGCCAGCAGCCAAGTCGAGGGCGCTTATGGCTACACCTTC
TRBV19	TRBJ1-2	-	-	CASSPTGTERRDYTF	TGTGCCAGTAGCCCTACAGGGACCGAACGCCGTGACTACACCTTC
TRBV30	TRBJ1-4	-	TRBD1	CAWNFHGTETEKLFF	TGTGCCTGGAACTTCCACGGGACAGAAACTGAAAAACTGTTTTTT
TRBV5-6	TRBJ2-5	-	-	CASSLVSGQETQYF	TGTGCCAGCAGCTTGGTATCAGGGCAAGAGACCCAGTACTTC
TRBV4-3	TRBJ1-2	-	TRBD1	CASSQDRGGSYGYTF	TGCGCCAGCAGCCAAGATCGAGGGGGCAGCTATGGCTACACCTTC
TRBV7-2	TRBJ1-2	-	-	CASSSGGGANYGYTF	TGTGCCAGCAGCTCAGGAGGAGGGGCTAACTATGGCTACACCTTC
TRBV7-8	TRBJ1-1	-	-	CASSSVTQGPNTEAFF	TGTGCCAGCAGCTCCGTCACACAGGGACCGAACACTGAAGCTTTCTTT
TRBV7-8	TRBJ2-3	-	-	CASSLAAQGLNTDTQYF	TGTGCCAGCAGCTTAGCCGCCCAGGGGCTAAACACAGATACGCAGTATTTT
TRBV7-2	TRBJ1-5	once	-	CASSPSRDQPQHF	TGTGCCAGCAGCCCTAGTCGAGATCAGCCCCAGCATTTT
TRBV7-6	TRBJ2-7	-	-	CASSIENLPSYEQYF	TGTGCCAGCAGCATAGAAAATCTTCCCTCCTACGAGCAGTACTTC
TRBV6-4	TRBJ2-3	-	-	CASSDMGGAADTQYF	TGTGCCAGCAGTGACATGGGGGGGGCGGCAGATACGCAGTATTTT
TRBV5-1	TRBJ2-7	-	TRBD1	CASSLGQGATYEQYF	TGCGCCAGCAGCTTGGGGCAGGGGGCCACCTACGAGCAGTACTTC
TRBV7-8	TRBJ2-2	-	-	CASSLGFRGGDTGELFF	TGTGCCAGCAGCTTAGGTTTCCGAGGGGGTGATACCGGGGAGCTGTTTTTT
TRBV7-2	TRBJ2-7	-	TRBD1	CASSIGQDTYEQYF	TGTGCCAGCAGCATAGGACAGGATACGTACGAGCAGTACTTC
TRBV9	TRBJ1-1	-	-	CASSVDASEAFF	TGTGCCAGCAGCGTAGACGCTAGTGAAGCTTTCTTT
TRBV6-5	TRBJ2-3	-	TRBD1	CASSFGQGPDTQYF	TGTGCCAGCAGTTTTGGACAGGGACCAGATACGCAGTATTTT
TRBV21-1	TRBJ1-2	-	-	CASNKEDRDHNYGYTF	TGTGCCAGCAACAAAGAAGACAGAGATCATAACTATGGCTACACCTTC
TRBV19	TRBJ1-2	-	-	CASSIELLNYGYTF	TGTGCCAGTAGTATTGAGCTTCTTAACTATGGCTACACCTTC
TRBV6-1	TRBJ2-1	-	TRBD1	CASSEAGTGAKEQFF	TGTGCCAGCAGTGAAGCCGGGACAGGGGCAAAAGAGCAGTTCTTC
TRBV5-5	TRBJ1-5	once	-	CASSADIHSNQPQHF	TGTGCCAGCAGCGCGGACATCCATAGCAATCAGCCCCAGCATTTT
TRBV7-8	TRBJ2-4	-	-	CASSTASVKNIQYF	TGTGCCAGCAGCACCGCGTCCGTCAAAAACATTCAGTACTTC
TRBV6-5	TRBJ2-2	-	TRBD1	CASDMTGMGGELFF	TGTGCCAGCGACATGACAGGGATGGGCGGGGAGCTGTTTTTT
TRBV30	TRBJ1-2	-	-	CAWSASGGYGYTF	TGTGCCTGGAGTGCCTCGGGAGGGTATGGCTACACCTTC
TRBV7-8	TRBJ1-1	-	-	CASSLVGRVGTEAFF	TGTGCCAGCAGCTTAGTTGGCAGGGTGGGCACTGAAGCTTTCTTT
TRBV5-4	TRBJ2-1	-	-	CASSPLADYNEQFF	TGTGCCAGCAGCCCCTTGGCAGACTACAATGAGCAGTTCTTC
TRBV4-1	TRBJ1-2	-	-	CASSQDSGEREGYTF	TGCGCCAGCAGCCAAGATAGCGGGGAACGAGAGGGCTACACCTTC
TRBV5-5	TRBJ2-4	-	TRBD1	CASSTGQGLAKNIQYF	TGTGCCAGCAGCACTGGACAGGGTCTAGCCAAAAACATTCAGTACTTC
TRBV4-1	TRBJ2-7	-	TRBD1	CASSHLRTGAPPSPTYEQYF	TGCGCCAGCAGCCATCTCAGGACAGGGGCCCCCCCCAGTCCTACCTACGAGCAGTACTTC
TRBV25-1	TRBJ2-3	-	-	CASTLLDTQYF	TGTGCCAGCACTCTATTAGATACGCAGTATTTT
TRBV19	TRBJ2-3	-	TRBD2	CASRTSGTDTQYF	TGTGCCAGCCGGACTAGCGGCACAGATACGCAGTATTTT
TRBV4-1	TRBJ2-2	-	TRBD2	CASSQVAGGHQNTGELFF	TGCGCCAGCAGCCAAGTAGCGGGGGGGCACCAGAACACCGGGGAGCTGTTTTTT
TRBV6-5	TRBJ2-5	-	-	CASSYLGVRQETQYF	TGTGCCAGCAGTTACTTAGGGGTGAGGCAAGAGACCCAGTACTTC
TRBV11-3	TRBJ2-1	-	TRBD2	CASSLAGTSNHNEQFF	TGTGCCAGCAGCTTAGCCGGGACTAGCAATCACAATGAGCAGTTCTTC
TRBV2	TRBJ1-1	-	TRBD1	CASSRTGNTEAFF	TGTGCCAGCAGTCGGACAGGGAACACTGAAGCTTTCTTT
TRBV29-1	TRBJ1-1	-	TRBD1	CSVYTGGTEAFF	TGCAGCGTTTACACAGGGGGTACTGAAGCTTTCTTT
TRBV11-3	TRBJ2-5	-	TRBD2	CASSLGTSGAEETQYF	TGTGCCAGCAGCTTGGGGACTAGCGGAGCCGAAGAGACCCAGTACTTC
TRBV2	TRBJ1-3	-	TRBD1	CASSLVRDRVSGNTIYF	TGTGCCAGCAGCTTGGTCCGGGACAGGGTGTCGGGAAACACCATATATTTT
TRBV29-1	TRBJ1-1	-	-	CSARGGNTEAFF	TGCAGCGCTAGGGGGGGGAACACTGAAGCTTTCTTT
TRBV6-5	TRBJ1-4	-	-	CASSWTVANEKLFF	TGTGCCAGCAGCTGGACAGTTGCAAATGAAAAACTGTTTTTT
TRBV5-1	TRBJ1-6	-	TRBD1	CASRPGTDSPLHF	TGCGCCAGCAGACCCGGGACAGATTCACCCCTCCACTTT
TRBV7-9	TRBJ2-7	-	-	CASSLQGETYEQYF	TGTGCCAGCAGTTTGCAGGGTGAGACCTACGAGCAGTACTTC
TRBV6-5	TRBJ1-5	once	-	CASSDQDNQPQHF	TGTGCCAGCAGCGACCAGGATAATCAGCCCCAGCATTTT
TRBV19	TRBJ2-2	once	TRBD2	CASLRWRGGTGELFF	TGTGCCTCCCTACGCTGGCGGGGGGGCACCGGGGAGCTGTTTTTT
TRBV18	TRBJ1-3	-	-	CASSPTASSGNTIYF	TGTGCCAGCTCACCGACAGCGAGCTCTGGAAACACCATATATTTT
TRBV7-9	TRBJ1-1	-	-	CASSLVTATILNTEAFF	TGTGCCAGCAGCTTAGTGACAGCAACCATATTGAACACTGAAGCTTTCTTT
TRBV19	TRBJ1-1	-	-	CARSQIEAFF	TGTGCCCGAAGTCAGATCGAAGCTTTCTTT
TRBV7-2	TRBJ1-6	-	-	CASKPPPGGSAHSPLHF	TGTGCCAGCAAACCGCCCCCTGGGGGCTCGGCGCATTCACCCCTCCACTTT